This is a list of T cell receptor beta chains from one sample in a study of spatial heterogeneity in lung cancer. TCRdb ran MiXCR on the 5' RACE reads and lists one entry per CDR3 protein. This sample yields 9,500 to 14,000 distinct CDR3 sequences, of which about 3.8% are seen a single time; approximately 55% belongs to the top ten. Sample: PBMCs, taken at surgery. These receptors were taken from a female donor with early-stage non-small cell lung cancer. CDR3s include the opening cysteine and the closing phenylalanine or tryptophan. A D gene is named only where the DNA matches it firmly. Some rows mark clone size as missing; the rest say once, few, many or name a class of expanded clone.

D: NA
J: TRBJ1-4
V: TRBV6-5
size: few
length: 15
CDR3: CASREGRGRNEKLFF
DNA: TGTGCCAGCAGAGAGGGCAGGGGCCGTAATGAAAAACTGTTTTTT

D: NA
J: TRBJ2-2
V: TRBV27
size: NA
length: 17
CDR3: CASSLIRLAENTGELFF
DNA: TGTGCCAGCAGTTTAATCCGTCTAGCCGAGAACACCGGGGAGCTGTTTTTT

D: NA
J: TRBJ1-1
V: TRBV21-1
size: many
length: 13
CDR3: CASSKVVDTEAFF
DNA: TGTGCCAGCAGCAAAGTTGTGGACACTGAAGCTTTCTTT

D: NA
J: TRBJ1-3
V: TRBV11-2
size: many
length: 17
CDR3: CASSLVPMGATGNTIYF
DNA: TGTGCCAGCAGCTTAGTTCCTATGGGGGCCACTGGAAACACCATATATTTT

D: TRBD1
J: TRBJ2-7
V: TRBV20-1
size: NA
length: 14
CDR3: CSAKEGTVSYEQYF
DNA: TGCAGTGCTAAAGAAGGGACAGTGAGCTACGAGCAGTACTTC

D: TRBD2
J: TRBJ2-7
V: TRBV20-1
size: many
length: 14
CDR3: CSARAGLGGYEQYF
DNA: TGCAGTGCTAGAGCGGGACTAGGAGGTTACGAGCAGTACTTC

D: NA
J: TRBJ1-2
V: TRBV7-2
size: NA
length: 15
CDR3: CASSLDGAANYGYTF
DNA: TGTGCCAGCAGCTTAGACGGGGCAGCTAACTATGGCTACACCTTC

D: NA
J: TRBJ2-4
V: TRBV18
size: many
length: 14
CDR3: CASSPNRAKNIQYF
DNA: TGTGCCAGCTCACCAAACAGAGCCAAAAACATTCAGTACTTC

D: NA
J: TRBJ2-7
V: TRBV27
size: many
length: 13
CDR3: CASSHFRGYEQYF
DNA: TGTGCCAGCAGTCACTTCCGGGGCTACGAGCAGTACTTC

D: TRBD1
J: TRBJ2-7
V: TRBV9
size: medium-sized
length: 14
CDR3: CASSPWDRTYEQYF
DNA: TGTGCCAGCAGCCCCTGGGACAGAACCTACGAGCAGTACTTC

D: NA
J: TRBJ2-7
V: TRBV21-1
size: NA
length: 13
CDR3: CASSNSGSLAQYF
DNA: TGTGCCAGCAGCAACAGCGGGAGCTTAGCGCAGTACTTC

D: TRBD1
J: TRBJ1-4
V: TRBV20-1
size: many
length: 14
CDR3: CSASRGTTNEKLFF
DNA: TGCAGTGCTTCCAGGGGGACAACTAATGAAAAACTGTTTTTT

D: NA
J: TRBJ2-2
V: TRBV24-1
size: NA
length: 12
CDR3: CATSRGTGELFF
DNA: TGTGCCACCAGCAGGGGAACCGGGGAGCTGTTTTTT

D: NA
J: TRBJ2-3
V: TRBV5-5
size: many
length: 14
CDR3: CASSLGQVGDTQYF
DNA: TGTGCCAGCAGCTTGGGGCAGGTTGGAGATACGCAGTATTTT

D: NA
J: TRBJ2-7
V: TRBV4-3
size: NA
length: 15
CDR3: CASSQDFGDSYEQYF
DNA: TGCGCCAGCAGCCAAGATTTCGGGGATTCCTACGAGCAGTACTTC

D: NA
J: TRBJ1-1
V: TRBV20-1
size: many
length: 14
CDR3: CSARRATMNTEAFF
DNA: TGCAGTGCTAGGAGGGCCACGATGAACACTGAAGCTTTCTTT

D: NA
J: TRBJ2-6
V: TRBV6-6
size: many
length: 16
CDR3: CASSSKGVSGANVLTF
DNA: TGTGCCAGCAGTAGTAAAGGAGTCTCTGGGGCCAACGTCCTGACTTTC

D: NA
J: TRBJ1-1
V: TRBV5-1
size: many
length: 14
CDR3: CASSLRRGSTEAFF
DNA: TGCGCCAGCAGCTTGAGGAGGGGCAGCACTGAAGCTTTCTTT

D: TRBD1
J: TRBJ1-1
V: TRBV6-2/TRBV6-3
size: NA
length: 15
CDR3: CASSYSSHRTGRAFF
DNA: TGTGCCAGCAGTTACTCCTCACACCGGACAGGGCGGGCTTTCTTT

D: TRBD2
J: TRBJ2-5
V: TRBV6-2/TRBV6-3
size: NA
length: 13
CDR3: CASRYSGGETQYF
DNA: TGTGCCAGCAGATATAGCGGGGGAGAGACCCAGTACTTC

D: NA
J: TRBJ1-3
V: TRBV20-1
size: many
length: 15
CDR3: CSARPDGYSGNTIYF
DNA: TGCAGTGCTAGACCAGACGGCTACTCTGGAAACACCATATATTTT

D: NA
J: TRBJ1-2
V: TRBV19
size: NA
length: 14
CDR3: CARAGETNNYGYTF
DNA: TGTGCCAGAGCCGGAGAGACCAACAACTATGGCTACACCTTC

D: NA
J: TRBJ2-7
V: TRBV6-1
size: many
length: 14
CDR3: CASSERGRPYEQYF
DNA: TGTGCCAGCAGTGAACGCGGCAGACCCTACGAGCAGTACTTC

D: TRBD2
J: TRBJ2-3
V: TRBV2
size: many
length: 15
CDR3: CASTAAGGVADTQYF
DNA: TGTGCCAGCACGGCCGCGGGAGGGGTAGCAGATACGCAGTATTTT

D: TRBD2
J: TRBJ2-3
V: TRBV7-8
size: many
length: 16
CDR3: CASRRTSGGSSDTQYF
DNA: TGTGCCAGCAGGAGGACTAGCGGGGGGTCATCAGATACGCAGTATTTT

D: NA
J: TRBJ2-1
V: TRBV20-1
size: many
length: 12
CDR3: CSARVENNEQFF
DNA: TGCAGTGCTAGAGTGGAGAACAATGAGCAGTTCTTC

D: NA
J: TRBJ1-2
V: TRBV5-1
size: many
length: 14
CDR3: CASSLAGRDYGYTF
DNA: TGCGCCAGCAGCTTGGCAGGCAGAGACTATGGCTACACCTTC

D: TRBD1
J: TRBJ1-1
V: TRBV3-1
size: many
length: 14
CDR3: CASSLHTGGTEAFF
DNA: TGTGCCAGCAGCCTCCACACAGGGGGCACTGAAGCTTTCTTT

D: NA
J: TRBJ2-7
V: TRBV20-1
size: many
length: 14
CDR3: CSAGKTGQSYEQYF
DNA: TGCAGTGCTGGCAAGACAGGCCAATCCTACGAGCAGTACTTC

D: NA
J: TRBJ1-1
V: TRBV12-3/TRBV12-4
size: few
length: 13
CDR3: CASSIGPGTEAFF
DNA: TGTGCCAGCAGCATAGGACCGGGCACTGAAGCTTTCTTT

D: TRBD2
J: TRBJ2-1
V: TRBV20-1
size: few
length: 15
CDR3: CSAMGTSGRAREQFF
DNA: TGCAGTGCTATGGGGACTAGCGGGAGGGCCAGGGAGCAGTTCTTC

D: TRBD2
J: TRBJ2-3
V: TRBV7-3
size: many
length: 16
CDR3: CASSPGSGGGTDTQYF
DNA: TGTGCCAGCAGCCCAGGCAGCGGGGGGGGCACAGATACGCAGTATTTT

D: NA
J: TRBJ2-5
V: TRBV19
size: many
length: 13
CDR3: CASSMGRAETQYF
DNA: TGTGCCAGTAGTATGGGCCGGGCGGAGACCCAGTACTTC

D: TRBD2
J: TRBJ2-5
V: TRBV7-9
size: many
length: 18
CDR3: CASSPRLAGGKRQETQYF
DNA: TGTGCCAGCAGCCCGAGACTAGCGGGGGGGAAACGTCAAGAGACCCAGTACTTC

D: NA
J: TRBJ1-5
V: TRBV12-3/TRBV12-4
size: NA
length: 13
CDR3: CASSFSGNQPQHF
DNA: TGTGCCAGCAGCTTCTCAGGGAATCAGCCCCAGCATTTT

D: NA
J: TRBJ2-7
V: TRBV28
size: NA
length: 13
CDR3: CASSSRGAYEQYF
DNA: TGTGCCAGCAGCAGCAGAGGGGCCTACGAGCAGTACTTC

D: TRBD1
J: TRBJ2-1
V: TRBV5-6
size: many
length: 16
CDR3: CASSLDGDRGFNEQFF
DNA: TGTGCCAGCAGCTTGGACGGCGACAGGGGATTCAATGAGCAGTTCTTC

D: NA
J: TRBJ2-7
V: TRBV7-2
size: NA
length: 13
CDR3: CASSQTASYEQYF
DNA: TGTGCCAGCAGCCAGACAGCCTCCTACGAGCAGTACTTC

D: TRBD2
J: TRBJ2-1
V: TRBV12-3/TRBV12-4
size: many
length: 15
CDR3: CASSSGLAGYNEQFF
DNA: TGTGCCAGCAGTTCGGGACTAGCGGGTTACAATGAGCAGTTCTTC

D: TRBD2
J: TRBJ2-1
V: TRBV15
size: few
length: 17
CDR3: CATSRERLASPSNEQFF
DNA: TGTGCCACCAGCAGAGAGAGACTAGCCTCCCCTTCCAATGAGCAGTTCTTC

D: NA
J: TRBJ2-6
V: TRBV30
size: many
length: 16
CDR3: CAWSAQSLGGANVLTF
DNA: TGTGCCTGGAGTGCCCAGAGCCTTGGTGGGGCCAACGTCCTGACTTTC

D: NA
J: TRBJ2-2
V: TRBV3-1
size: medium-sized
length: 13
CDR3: CASSQAVGGELFF
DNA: TGTGCCAGCAGCCAAGCCGTGGGCGGGGAGCTGTTTTTT

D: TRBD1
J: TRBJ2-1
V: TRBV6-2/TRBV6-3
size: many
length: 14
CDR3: CASAFTPSGTGFFF
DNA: TGTGCCAGCGCGTTTACCCCCTCCGGGACAGGGTTTTTCTTC

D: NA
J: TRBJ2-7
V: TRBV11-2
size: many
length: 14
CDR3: CASSPGYGSYEQYF
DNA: TGTGCCAGCAGCCCTGGGTACGGCTCCTACGAGCAGTACTTC

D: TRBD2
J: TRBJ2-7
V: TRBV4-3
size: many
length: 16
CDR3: CASSQEWLAGAYEQYF
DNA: TGCGCCAGCAGCCAAGAATGGCTAGCGGGGGCCTACGAGCAGTACTTC

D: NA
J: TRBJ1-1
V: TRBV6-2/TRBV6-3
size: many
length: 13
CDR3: CASSYGTIAEAFF
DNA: TGTGCCAGCAGTTACGGAACAATCGCTGAAGCTTTCTTT

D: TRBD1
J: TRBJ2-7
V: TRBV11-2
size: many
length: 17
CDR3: CASSLNIPDRVGYEQYF
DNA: TGTGCCAGCAGCTTGAATATCCCGGACAGGGTAGGCTACGAGCAGTACTTC

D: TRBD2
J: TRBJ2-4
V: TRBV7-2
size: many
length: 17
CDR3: CASSRRGSGENKNIQYF
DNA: TGTGCCAGCAGCCGTAGGGGCAGCGGGGAGAACAAAAACATTCAGTACTTC

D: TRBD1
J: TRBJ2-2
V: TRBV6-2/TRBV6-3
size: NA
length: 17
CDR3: CASSTRRQGNSAGELFF
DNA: TGTGCCAGCAGTACTAGACGACAGGGGAATTCGGCCGGGGAGCTGTTTTTT

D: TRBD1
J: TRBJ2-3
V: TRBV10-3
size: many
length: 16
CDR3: CAISAAGTGYGDTQYF
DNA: TGTGCCATCAGTGCCGCCGGGACAGGGTACGGAGATACGCAGTATTTT

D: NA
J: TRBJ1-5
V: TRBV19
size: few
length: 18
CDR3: CASVGQRASIVGNQPQHF
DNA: TGTGCCAGTGTAGGACAACGAGCTTCTATAGTCGGCAATCAGCCCCAGCATTTT

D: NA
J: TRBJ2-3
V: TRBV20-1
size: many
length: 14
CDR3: CSARRGSSTDTQYF
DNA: TGCAGTGCTAGGAGGGGATCTAGCACAGATACGCAGTATTTT

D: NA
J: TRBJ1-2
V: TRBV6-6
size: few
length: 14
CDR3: CASSYTTGPYGYTF
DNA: TGTGCCAGCAGTTACACCACAGGGCCCTATGGCTACACCTTC

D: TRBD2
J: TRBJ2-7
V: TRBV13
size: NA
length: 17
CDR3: CASSLEGPAGISYEQYF
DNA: TGTGCCAGCAGCTTAGAAGGTCCAGCGGGAATCTCCTACGAGCAGTACTTC

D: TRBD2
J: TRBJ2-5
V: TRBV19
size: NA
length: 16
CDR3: CASTPGTSGSQETQYF
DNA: TGTGCCAGTACCCCCGGGACTAGCGGTAGTCAAGAGACCCAGTACTTC

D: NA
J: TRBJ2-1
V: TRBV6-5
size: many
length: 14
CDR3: CASSHSDSNNEQFF
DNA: TGTGCCAGCAGTCACTCCGACAGCAACAATGAGCAGTTCTTC

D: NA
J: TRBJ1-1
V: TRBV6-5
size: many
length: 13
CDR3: CASSYGEGAEAFF
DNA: TGTGCCAGCAGTTACGGGGAGGGGGCTGAAGCTTTCTTT